The 10 T cell receptor beta chains below come from one sample, sequenced in a study of blood T cell repertoires in COVID-19. The table came from immunoSEQ multiplex PCR; TCRdb's copy has only in-frame clones and leaves some out. The sample yields roughly 280,000 clones, approximately 90% seen once. The sample comprised PBMCs or T cells enriched from blood (not recorded which). Receptor source: a woman between 45 and 60 years old who had recovered from COVID-19.

The V gene is TRBV4-2, the J gene TRBJ1-2; 7 bases line up with TRBD1. CDR1 LGHNA and CDR2 YNFKEQ come from the germline V gene. CDR3 length equals 17 residues. J was trimmed by 2 bases and V by 0 bases; bases with no gene match: 9. The CDR3 sequence: CASSQDGQGTANYGYTF. The DNA of the CDR3 is TGTGCCAGCAGCCAAGACGGGCAGGGGACAGCCAACTATGGCTACACCTTC.

The chain is built from TRBV4-2 and TRBJ1-1; 8 bases agree with TRBD1. Germline V CDR1 and CDR2: LGHNA, YNFKEQ. The CDR3 spans 17 residues. V lost 1 base to trimming and J lost 0 bases; unmatched junction nucleotides: 7. In nucleotides, the CDR3 is TGTGCCAGCAGCCAAGGGATTGCAGGGGGCTTGAACACTGAAGCTTTCTTT. Translation gives CASSQGIAGGLNTEAFF.

The rearrangement uses TRBV10-2 and TRBJ1-1; D perhaps matches TRBD1 (5 bases). V was pared by 6 bases and J by 1 base, with 9 bases between. Germline CDR1 and CDR2: WSHSY and SAAADI. CDR3 length: 13 amino acids. The CDR3 sequence: CASSGRGNTEAFF. The CDR3 region has the DNA TGCGCCAGCAGCGGGAGGGGGAACACTGAAGCTTTCTTT.

The V and J genes are TRBV7-2 and TRBJ2-3; 8 bases map to TRBD1. CDR1 and CDR2 from the germline V gene are SGHTA and FQGNSA. The CDR3 totals 16 residues. J gave up 0 bases and V 5 bases, and 7 bases lay outside the gene matches. The CDR3, as DNA: TGTGCCAGCAGCCCATGGACAGGGACCAGCACAGATACGCAGTATTTT. Translation gives CASSPWTGTSTDTQYF. Complete variable domain (other parts from reference TRBV7-2 and TRBJ2-3): GAGVSQSPSNKVTEKGKDVELRCDPISGHTALYWYRQSLGQGLEFLIYFQGNSAPDKSGLPSDRFSAERTGGSVSTLTIQRTQQEDSAVYLCASSPWTGTSTDTQYFGPGTRLTVL.

The genes are TRBV18 and TRBJ2-1; the match to TRBD2 covers 11 bases. The germline CDR1 and CDR2 sequences are KGHSH and LQKENI. V shed 3 bases, J shed 0 bases, and the junction held 1 base outside the gene matches. There are 16 residues in the CDR3. The CDR3 DNA reads as TGTGCCAGCTCACCGGGACTAGCGGTCTCCTACAATGAGCAGTTCTTC. Translation gives CASSPGLAVSYNEQFF.

V and J are TRBV6-5 and TRBJ2-5; 7 bases are a match to TRBD1. Germline values: CDR1 MNHEY, CDR2 SVGAGI. V dropped 4 bases and J dropped 5; count of bases not matched to a gene: 7. The CDR3 extends over 14 amino acids. Here the CDR3 DNA reads TGTGCCAGCAGTTCCAACAGGGGAAGGGAGACCCAGTACTTC. This sequence encodes CASSSNRGRETQYF.

This chain uses TRBV25-1 with TRBJ2-1; maybe TRBD1 (6 bases). Trimming removed 1 base from V and 8 bases from J, with 15 bases in between. This CDR3 comprises 15 residues. The germline V gene encodes CDR1 MGHDK and CDR2 SYGVNS. The CDR3 loop is CASSESAAQGDEQFF. CDR3 DNA sequence: TGTGCCAGCAGTGAATCTGCGGCACAGGGCGATGAGCAGTTCTTC.

This chain joins TRBV30 and TRBJ1-2; tentative D call: TRBD1 (6 bases). V lost 3 bases to trimming and J lost 5 bases, with 16 bases between them. CDR1 and CDR2 (germline): GTSNPN, SVGIG (reference sequence). The length of the CDR3 is 14 residues. The CDR3 DNA reads TGTGCCTGGAGGGCTACGGACAGCAGATATGGCTACACCTTC. Translating gives CAWRATDSRYGYTF.

The chain is built from TRBV19 and TRBJ1-2; 7 nucleotides line up with TRBD1. Germline V gene lookup returns CDR1 LNHDA and CDR2 SQIVND (reference sequence). The CDR3 covers 13 residues. V trimming: 6 bases; J trimming: 2 bases; junction bases outside the gene matches: 3. CDR3 protein: CASRLQGNYGYTF. The CDR3 coding sequence is TGTGCCAGTAGATTACAGGGGAACTATGGCTACACCTTC.

The chain is built from TRBV6-2 or TRBV6-3 and TRBJ1-1; no clear D. Per the germline V gene, CDR1 is MNHEY and CDR2 is SVGEGT. V shed 4 bases and J shed 3 bases, with 9 bases lying between them. The CDR3 is made up of 13 amino acids. CDR3 loop: CASSLNRDTEAFF. The CDR3 nucleotides are TGTGCCAGCAGTTTGAACCGGGACACTGAAGCTTTCTTT.